These T cell receptor beta chains were read from a single sample in a study of metastatic and nonmetastatic thyroid tumors. TCRdb reprocessed the PCR reads using MiXCR. The sample has 35,000 to 55,000 clones; about 25% are singletons. The source material was blood. Source of these receptors: a male donor with papillary thyroid cancer or a benign thyroid nodule (not recorded which). Some clones in this sample may be carry-over from other donors' samples. Each CDR3 is given with its conserved first and last residue. Fields, in order: V gene, D gene, clone size, CDR3 length, J gene, CDR3 DNA, CDR3 protein. D genes are given only for firm matches. Where a row states a size, it is once, few, many or the class of an expanded clone; other rows omit it.

>TRBV11-2|NA|NA|14|TRBJ2-3
TGTGCCAGCCAGCAGCAGGAGGGAAGAGATACGCAGTATTTT
CASQQQEGRDTQYF
>TRBV11-2|NA|NA|16|TRBJ1-2
TGTGCCAGCAGCGGGGGGCAGGGGACCTTCCTATATGGCTACACATTC
CASSGGQGTFLYGYTF
>TRBV2|NA|many|16|TRBJ2-2
TGTGCCAGCAGTGAATCCAGGACCGCGAGGGCCGGGGAGCTGTTTTTT
CASSESRTARAGELFF
>TRBV28|NA|NA|11|TRBJ2-5
TGTGCCAGCAGCCCTGAAGGGACCCAGTACTTC
CASSPEGTQYF
>TRBV6-1|NA|few|13|TRBJ1-2
TGTGCCAGCAGTCCGCGAAGGAATCATGGCTACACCTTC
CASSPRRNHGYTF
>TRBV9|NA|many|15|TRBJ2-7
TGTGCCAGCAGCCCGGGACCACAGAGCTCCTACGAGCAGTACTTC
CASSPGPQSSYEQYF
>TRBV2|NA|many|11|TRBJ2-5
TGTGCCAGCAGCGGTTGGGAGACCCAGTACTTC
CASSGWETQYF
>TRBV5-1|NA|medium-sized|13|TRBJ1-3
TGCGCCAGCAGCTTGGACTTCCGAAACACCATATATTTT
CASSLDFRNTIYF
>TRBV19|NA|many|13|TRBJ2-1
TGTGCCAGTAGTCTGGCTAGCGCGAATGAGCAGTTCTTC
CASSLASANEQFF
>TRBV5-4|NA|many|16|TRBJ1-6
TGTGCCAGCAGCTTTACCCCTAGCTCCTATAATTCACCCCTCCACTTT
CASSFTPSSYNSPLHF
>TRBV6-1|NA|NA|13|TRBJ1-2
TGTGCCAGCAGCCTTGGATTTAACTATGGCTACACCTTC
CASSLGFNYGYTF
>TRBV10-1|NA|many|15|TRBJ2-3
TGCGCCAGCAGTGACAGGGGTGGAAGCACAGATACGCAGTATTTT
CASSDRGGSTDTQYF
>TRBV19|NA|many|15|TRBJ1-5
TGTGCCAGTAGTATTTCAGGACCGATCAATCAGCCCCCGCATTTT
CASSISGPINQPPHF
>TRBV30|NA|few|16|TRBJ2-7
TGTGCCTGGAGTGGGCACCCGAAAACTTTTACCTACGAGCAGTACTTC
CAWSGHPKTFTYEQYF
>TRBV7-2|NA|NA|13|TRBJ2-3
TGTGCCAGCAGCTTGGCCGGGTCAGATACGCAGTATTTT
CASSLAGSDTQYF
>TRBV6-1|TRBD1|medium-sized|15|TRBJ1-4
TGTGCCAGCAGTCTTCAGGGGGCAACTAATGAAAAACTGTTTTTT
CASSLQGATNEKLFF
>TRBV6-1|TRBD2|NA|15|TRBJ2-5
TGTGCCAGCAGTGAGCTAGCGGGAGGGCCGGAGACCCAGTACTTC
CASSELAGGPETQYF
>TRBV5-1|TRBD1|NA|15|TRBJ1-2
TGCGCCAGCAGCCCCGACAGGGGGGATAACTATGGCTACACCTTC
CASSPDRGDNYGYTF
>TRBV7-2|NA|few|15|TRBJ2-7
TGTGCCAGCAGCTTAGAGTGGACGCAAGCCTACGAGCAGTACTTC
CASSLEWTQAYEQYF
>TRBV28|NA|NA|14|TRBJ1-2
TGTGCCAGCATTGACGGGACCCAGAGTTATGGCTACACCTTC
CASIDGTQSYGYTF
>TRBV5-1|TRBD2|many|16|TRBJ2-3
TGCGCCAGCAGCCCGGGGACTAGCGGGAGGACAGATACGCAGTATTTT
CASSPGTSGRTDTQYF
>TRBV6-1|NA|medium-sized|15|TRBJ2-7
TGTGCCAGCAGTGAAGAGGGGGGTACCGCCTACGAGCAGTACTTC
CASSEEGGTAYEQYF
>TRBV19|NA|many|14|TRBJ2-3
TGTGCCAGTAGTCCGTATTTAAGCGCAGATACGCAGTATTTT
CASSPYLSADTQYF
>TRBV5-1|TRBD2|many|16|TRBJ2-1
TGCGCCAGCAGCTTGAGCCCAGCGGGAGGGGGCAATGAGCAGTTCTTC
CASSLSPAGGGNEQFF
>TRBV5-5|NA|NA|16|TRBJ2-5
TGTGCCAGCAGCGGTCGGGAGTTGACCAGGCAAGAGACCCAGTACTTC
CASSGRELTRQETQYF
>TRBV20-1|NA|NA|14|TRBJ1-2
TGCAGTGCTCCCTGGACAGCGTCAAACTATGGCTACACCTTC
CSAPWTASNYGYTF
>TRBV30|TRBD1|few|13|TRBJ1-5
TGTGCCCGGAGTGGGGACAGCAATCAGCCCCAGCATTTC
CARSGDSNQPQHF
>TRBV11-2|TRBD2|few|15|TRBJ2-3
TGTGCCAGCAGCCCCGCAGCGGGGAGCACAGATACGCAGTATTTT
CASSPAAGSTDTQYF
>TRBV4-1|NA|many|18|TRBJ1-5
TGCGCCAGCAGCCAAGTAGGGAGGCAGGGTGGGTTCGGACAGCCCCAGCATTTT
CASSQVGRQGGFGQPQHF
>TRBV12-3/TRBV12-4|NA|few|14|TRBJ1-6
TGTGCCAGCAGCTCCGGGGGACTAAATTCACCCCTCCACTTT
CASSSGGLNSPLHF
>TRBV7-3|NA|many|14|TRBJ2-1
TGTGCCAGCAGCCGAATTCGGCAGGGCGGAGAGCAGTTCTTC
CASSRIRQGGEQFF
>TRBV11-2|NA|NA|13|TRBJ2-1
TGTGCCAGCAGCTTAGAGATAAGGGGTGAGCAGTTCTTC
CASSLEIRGEQFF
>TRBV19|NA|many|12|TRBJ2-2
TGTGCCAGTAGTATCGGCTACGGGGAGCTGTTTTTT
CASSIGYGELFF
>TRBV12-5|TRBD2|few|14|TRBJ2-7
TGTGCTAGTGGTTTGAATAGCGGGGGCTACGAGCAGTACTTC
CASGLNSGGYEQYF
>TRBV6-2/TRBV6-3|NA|NA|14|TRBJ1-1
TGTGCCAGCAGTTACACGGGACTGAACACTGAAGCTTTCTTT
CASSYTGLNTEAFF
>TRBV5-8|TRBD2|many|21|TRBJ2-7
TGTGCCAGCAGCCCTGGCCCCGGGACCCTCGGACTAGTATCGAGCTCCTACGAGCAGTACTTC
CASSPGPGTLGLVSSSYEQYF
>TRBV2|TRBD2|few|15|TRBJ2-1
TGTGCCAGCAGTGGCCTTAGCGGGGTTTACAATGAGCAGTTCTTC
CASSGLSGVYNEQFF